The present entry profiles one TCR beta chain with its context. The data originate from a study of blood T cell repertoires in COVID-19. Turning to the study itself: Spain, Italy and the United States supplied samples that represented acute and convalescent COVID-19. PBMCs, B-cell-depleted T cells, or T cells were the source of the cDNA or gDNA that made up the material.

Germline V gene data show CDR1 as WNHNN and CDR2 as SYGVQD (reference sequence). The J segment lost 2 bases and the V segment lost 4 bases, leaving 6 bases of the junction unmatched. The CDR3 consists of 15 residues. In the authors' workflow: Reference gene primer amplification gave nucleated cell count estimates. Clones were sequenced by immunoSEQ multiplex PCR, and TCRdb holds only the in-frame ones, with some missing. V and J calls and clone size come straight from that table; D and trimming were deduced from the DNA. This table holds 70,000 to 100,000 clones, 60% to 80% found once. The rearrangement uses TRBV10-1 and TRBJ1-2; 8 positions agree with TRBD1. The specimen sequenced was peripheral blood. The clonotype was recovered from a woman in her forties or fifties with acute or convalescent COVID-19. The CDR3 here is CASSGIRGHNYGYTF. CDR3 DNA sequence: TGCGCCAGCAGTGGGATCAGGGGGCACAACTATGGCTACACCTTC.